Given below is one T cell receptor beta chain in context. Its antigen is undetermined. TCRdb independently ran MiXCR on the RT-PCR reads; one entry per CDR3 protein. Among a few hundred thousand distinct CDR3 sequences listed, around a fifth were seen once. This entry is derived from a study of response to subunit inactivated influenza vaccine. Findings and caveats of the study: Authors suggested few new T cells are recruited by each seasonal influenza vaccination.

This CDR3 comprises 17 residues. The germline V gene encodes CDR1 SEHNR and CDR2 FQNEAQ (reference sequence). Trimming took 4 bases from V and 1 from J, leaving 19 bases between them. The material sequenced was PBMCs from blood, taken 21 months after vaccination. The chain links TRBV7-9 to TRBJ2-5, with TRBD2 as a possible D gene (5 bases). The source of this sequence is a man aged 50-75 years who received an inactivated influenza vaccine. The CDR3 region has the DNA TGTGCCAGCAGCTCGACCCGTAGCGATGCTCCCCAAGAGACCCAGTACTTC. Encoded protein: CASSSTRSDAPQETQYF. The full variable domain, with the rest looked up from reference TRBV7-9 and TRBJ2-5, is DTGVSQNPRHKITKRGQNVTFRCDPISEHNRLYWYRQTLGQGPEFLTYFQNEAQLEKSRLLSDRFSAERPKGSFSTLEIQRTEQGDSAMYLCASSSTRSDAPQETQYFGPGTRLLVL.